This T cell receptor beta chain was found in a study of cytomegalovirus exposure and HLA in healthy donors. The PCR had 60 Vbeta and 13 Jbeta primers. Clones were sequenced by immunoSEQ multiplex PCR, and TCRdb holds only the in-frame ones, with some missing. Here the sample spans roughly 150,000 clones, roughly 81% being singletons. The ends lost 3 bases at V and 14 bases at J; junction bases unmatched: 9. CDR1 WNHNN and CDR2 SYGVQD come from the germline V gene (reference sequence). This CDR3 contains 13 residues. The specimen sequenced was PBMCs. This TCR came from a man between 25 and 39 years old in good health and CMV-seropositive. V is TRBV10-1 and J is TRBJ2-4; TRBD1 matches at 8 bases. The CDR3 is CASSDSARGPEYF. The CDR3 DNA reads TGCGCCAGCAGTGATTCGGCCAGGGGGCCCGAGTACTTC.